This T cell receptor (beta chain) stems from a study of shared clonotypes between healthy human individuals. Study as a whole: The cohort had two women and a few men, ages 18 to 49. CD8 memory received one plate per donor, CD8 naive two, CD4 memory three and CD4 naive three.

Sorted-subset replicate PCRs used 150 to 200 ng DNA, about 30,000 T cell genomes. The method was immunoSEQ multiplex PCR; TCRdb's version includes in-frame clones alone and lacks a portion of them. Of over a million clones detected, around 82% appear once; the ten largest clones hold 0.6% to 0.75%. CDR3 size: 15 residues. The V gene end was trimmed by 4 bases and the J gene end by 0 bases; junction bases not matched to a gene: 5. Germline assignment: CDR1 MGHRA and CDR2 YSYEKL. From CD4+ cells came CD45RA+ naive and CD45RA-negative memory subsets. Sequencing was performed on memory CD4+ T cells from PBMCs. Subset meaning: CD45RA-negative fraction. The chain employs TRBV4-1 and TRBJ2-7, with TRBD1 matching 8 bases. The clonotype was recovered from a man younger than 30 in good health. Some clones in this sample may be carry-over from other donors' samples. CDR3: CASSRTGSDSYEQYF. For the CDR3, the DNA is TGCGCCAGCAGCCGGACAGGGAGCGACTCCTACGAGCAGTACTTC.